The entry that follows covers one TCR beta chain sequence. The antigen is unknown. Trimming cost V 1 base and J 1 base; bases outside gene matches: 3. CDR1 and CDR2 from the germline V gene are LGHDT and YNNKEL (reference sequence). This CDR3 is built from 15 residues. These data belong to a study of CD8+CD57+ T cells in acquired aplastic anemia. Across the study: Sorted CD4+ plus CD8+ cells gave DNA averaging about 3.2 ug. Study outcomes and limitations: Patient and control CD8+ Simpson's diversity was not significantly different.

Sequenced patients had shown CD8+CD57+ cell expansion by flow cytometry. Profiling of TCR beta VDJ combinations and CDR3 sequences used genomic DNA as template. TCRdb reprocessed the reads via MiXCR and lists one record per CDR3 protein. Here the sample spans approximately 170,000 distinct CDR3 sequences, around half being singletons. The rearrangement joins TRBV3-1 to TRBJ2-5, with 7 bases identical to TRBD2. The sequencing sample was made of sorted CD4+, CD8+, or CD8+CD57+ T cells (not recorded which) from PBMCs. This TCR was recovered from a human donor with aplastic anemia. The CDR3 loop reads CASSQGGTTQETQYF. CDR3 in DNA: TGTGCCAGCAGCCAAGGGGGGACTACCCAAGAGACCCAGTACTTC.